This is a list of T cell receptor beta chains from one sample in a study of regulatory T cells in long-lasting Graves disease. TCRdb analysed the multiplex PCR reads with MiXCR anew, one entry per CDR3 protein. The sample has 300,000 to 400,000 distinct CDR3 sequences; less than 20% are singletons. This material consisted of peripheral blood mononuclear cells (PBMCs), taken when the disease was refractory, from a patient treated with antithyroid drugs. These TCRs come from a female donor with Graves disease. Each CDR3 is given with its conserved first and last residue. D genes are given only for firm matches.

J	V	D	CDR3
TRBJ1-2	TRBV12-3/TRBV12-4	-	CASSPTGKPNYGYTF
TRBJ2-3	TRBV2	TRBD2	CASRRGANTDTQYF
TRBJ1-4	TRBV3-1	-	CASSLREQEKLFF
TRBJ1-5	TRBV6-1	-	CASSDWLQPQHF
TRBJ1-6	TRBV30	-	CAWSVWQINSPLHF
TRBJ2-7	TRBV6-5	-	CASSYSRSSYEQYF
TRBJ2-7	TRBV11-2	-	CASSRGGVPYEQYF
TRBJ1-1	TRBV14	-	CASSQLTTTEAFF
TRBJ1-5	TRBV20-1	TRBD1	CSAPLGQGNQPQHF
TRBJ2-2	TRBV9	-	CASSVRGDNTGELFF
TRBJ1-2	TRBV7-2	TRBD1	CASSLDRASYTF
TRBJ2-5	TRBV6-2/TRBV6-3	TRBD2	CASKGLAGSGETQYF
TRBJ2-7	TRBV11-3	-	CASSSAGTPYEQYF
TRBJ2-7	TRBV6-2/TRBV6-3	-	CASSSLAYKEQYF